The 20 T cell receptor beta chains reported below all come from one sample, sequenced in a study of identical twins. One entry per CDR3 protein, called by TCRdb with MiXCR from the 5' RACE reads. This sample has around 510,000 distinct CDR3 sequences, with around 15% found just once. The same sample was also used in a study of yellow fever vaccine responses in identical twins.

Sequenced: CD4+ T cells sorted from blood. The receptors shown here come from a woman aged 18-30 years in good health.

This clonotype was counted a few times. The V and J genes are TRBV10-3 and TRBJ2-7, with D perhaps TRBD2 (5 bases). Germline V gene lookup returns CDR1 ENHRY and CDR2 SYGVKD. The CDR3 totals 12 residues. The V and J ends lost 6 bases and 5 bases respectively, with 11 bases between them. This CDR3 is CAISKLENEQYF. The CDR3 coding sequence is TGTGCCATCAGCAAACTAGAGAACGAGCAGTACTTC.

The chain uses TRBV4-3 and TRBJ2-7, with 7 bases lining up with TRBD2. Losses at the gene ends were 4 bases for V and 2 bases for J; bases not matched to a gene: 8. Per the germline V gene, CDR1 is LGHNA and CDR2 is YSLEER. This CDR3 contains 15 residues. The CDR3 loop reads CASSLLYREAYEQYF. The CDR3 DNA follows: TGCGCCAGCAGCCTCCTTTATCGGGAGGCCTACGAGCAGTACTTC.

Many counts were recorded for this clonotype. The chain is built from TRBV11-2 and TRBJ2-3; 12 nucleotides match TRBD2. This CDR3 has 19 residues. Germline-derived CDR1 and CDR2 are SGHAT and FQNNGV. V shed 5 bases and J 2 bases; nucleotides not matched to a gene: 14. The CDR3 bases are TGTGCCAGCAGCCACCACACTAGCGGGGGGCACCGTTACACAGATACGCAGTATTTT. Residues: CASSHHTSGGHRYTDTQYF. The variable domain in full, completed from reference TRBV11-2 and TRBJ2-3, reads EAGVAQSPRYKIIEKRQSVAFWCNPISGHATLYWYQQILGQGPKLLIQFQNNGVVDDSQLPKDRFSAERLKGVDSTLKIQPAKLEDSAVYLCASSHHTSGGHRYTDTQYFGPGTRLTVL.

This rearrangement joins TRBV12-3 or TRBV12-4 to TRBJ2-3; 8 nucleotides match TRBD2. V was pared by 11 bases and J by 2 bases, with 24 bases of the junction left unmatched. The CDR3 loop spans 19 amino acids. The CDR3: CAFSLGLRIAGSITDTQYF. Written as DNA, the CDR3 is TGTGCCTTCAGTTTAGGGTTGAGAATAGCGGGGTCCATCACAGATACGCAGTATTTT.

This clonotype turned up a few times. This chain connects TRBV7-9 to TRBJ2-7, with 7 bases matching TRBD1. J was trimmed by 2 bases and V by 4 bases; bases with no gene match: 8. Germline V gene lookup returns CDR1 SEHNR and CDR2 FQNEAQ (reference sequence). CDR3 length equals 15 residues. The CDR3 DNA is TGTGCCAGCAGCTCAAACCGACAGGGAACCTACGAGCAGTACTTC. Its translation is CASSSNRQGTYEQYF. Full variable domain (remainder filled in from reference TRBV7-9 and TRBJ2-7): DTGVSQNPRHKITKRGQNVTFRCDPISEHNRLYWYRQTLGQGPEFLTYFQNEAQLEKSRLLSDRFSAERPKGSFSTLEIQRTEQGDSAMYLCASSSNRQGTYEQYFGPGTRLTVT.

The genes are TRBV3-1 and TRBJ2-7; 7 positions agree with TRBD2. Per the germline V gene, CDR1 is LGHDT and CDR2 is YNNKEL (reference sequence). The J segment lost 0 bases and the V segment lost 4 bases, leaving 12 bases of the junction unmatched. The CDR3 has 17 residues. CDR3 amino acids: CASSRNPWGGNSYEQYF. The CDR3 DNA sequence: TGTGCCAGCAGCCGCAACCCATGGGGGGGAAACTCCTACGAGCAGTACTTC.

The gene calls are TRBV24-1 and TRBJ2-3; tentatively, D is TRBD1 or TRBD2 (6 bases each). Trimming shortened V by 10 bases and J by 2 bases, and 12 bases separated the two germline ends. The CDR3 runs 13 residues. Germline CDR1 KGHDR, CDR2 SFDVKD. CDR3 sequence (DNA): TGTGCCACGCGGGACACTTCCACAGATACGCAGTATTTT. Protein: CATRDTSTDTQYF.

The gene calls are TRBV7-3 and TRBJ2-3; D call uncertain. Trimming stripped 6 bases from V and 3 bases from J, with 10 bases between. Germline V gene data show CDR1 as SGHTA and CDR2 as FQGTGA. The CDR3 contains 13 residues. The DNA for the CDR3 is TGTGCCAGCAGTGTCGATACTACAGATACGCAGTATTTT. Its translation is CASSVDTTDTQYF. The whole variable domain, filled in from reference TRBV7-3 and TRBJ2-3, reads GAGVSQTPSNKVTEKGKYVELRCDPISGHTALYWYRQSLGQGPEFLIYFQGTGAADDSGLPNDRFFAVRPEGSVSTLKIQRTERGDSAVYLCASSVDTTDTQYFGPGTRLTVL.

The chain employs TRBV20-1 and TRBJ2-3, with 7 bases identical to TRBD1. The CDR3 is 13 residues long. The V segment lost 6 bases and the J segment 2 bases; nucleotides outside the gene matches: 5. Germline CDR1 reads DFQATT; CDR2 reads SNEGSKA (reference sequence). CDR3 coding DNA: TGCAGTGCGGGACAGAAAAACACAGATACGCAGTATTTT. It specifies CSAGQKNTDTQYF.

In its sample, this clonotype was seen a few times. V usage is TRBV3-1 and J usage is TRBJ2-2; TRBD2 aligns across 12 bases. CDR1 and CDR2 from the germline V gene are LGHDT and YNNKEL (reference sequence). This CDR3 has 17 residues. Germline trimming cut 2 bases from V and 4 bases from J; bases unmatched to any gene: 5. For the CDR3, the DNA is TGTGCCAGCAGCCAACTGAAGGGACTAGCGGGCACCGGGGAGCTGTTTTTT. As protein: CASSQLKGLAGTGELFF.

This clonotype has a handful of counts. The rearrangement uses TRBV28 and TRBJ2-4; D ambiguous. The CDR3 consists of 15 residues. CDR1 is MDHEN and CDR2 is SYDVKM in the germline V gene. Trimming removed 8 bases at V and 0 bases at J, with 14 bases between. The CDR3 nucleotides read TGTGCCAGCGCCCCCTCGACGAGAGCCAAAAACATTCAGTACTTC. Its protein is CASAPSTRAKNIQYF.

V gene TRBV10-3 combines with J gene TRBJ2-7; possibly TRBD2 for D (5 bases). V dropped 10 bases and J dropped 0 bases, with 16 bases sitting between them. The CDR3 contains 14 residues. The germline V gene encodes CDR1 ENHRY and CDR2 SYGVKD. The CDR3 region has the DNA TGTGCCAGCACGGACCGGGATCCCTCCTACGAGCAGTACTTC. Translating it yields CASTDRDPSYEQYF.

A few counts support this clonotype. J is TRBJ2-5 and V is TRBV6-2 or TRBV6-3, with 10 bases that match TRBD2. CDR3 length: 18 residues. The V gene end was trimmed by 5 bases and the J gene end by 2 bases; junction bases not matched to a gene: 14. The V gene's germline CDR1 is MNHEY and CDR2 SVGEGT. CDR3 in amino acids: CASSLSPRLAGIQETQYF. CDR3 coding DNA: TGTGCCAGCAGTCTTAGCCCCAGACTAGCGGGTATTCAAGAGACCCAGTACTTC.

The sample holds a few counts of this clonotype. The chain combines TRBV20-1 with TRBJ2-1; D gene unclear. CDR3 size: 12 residues. Per germline, CDR1 DFQATT and CDR2 SNEGSKA (reference sequence). Trimming removed 0 bases from V and 6 bases from J, with 6 bases in between. CDR3 coding DNA: TGCAGTGCTAGAGATAATAGCAATGAGCAGTTCTTC. Translated: CSARDNSNEQFF.

This clonotype was detected only a few times. This sequence joins TRBV4-2 and TRBJ1-2; TRBD1 is a possible D gene (6 bases). CDR1 LGHNA and CDR2 YNFKEQ come from the germline V gene. This CDR3 is 14 amino acids long. Deletions cut 4 bases from V and 3 bases from J, with 12 bases between. Written as DNA, the CDR3 is TGTGCCAGCAGCCCCGGGGGGCGCGACTATGGCTACACCTTC. It translates to CASSPGGRDYGYTF.

The chain combines TRBV10-3 with TRBJ2-7, with a weak D call TRBD1 (6 bases). V was clipped by 6 bases and J by 3 bases, with 12 bases between them. The germline V gene encodes CDR1 ENHRY and CDR2 SYGVKD. The CDR3 is 13 residues long. CDR3 nucleotide sequence: TGTGCCATCAGGAGACAGGCCAACTACGAGCAGTACTTC. Its protein is CAIRRQANYEQYF.

This clonotype was detected a few times. The V and J genes are TRBV5-1 and TRBJ2-7; D is perhaps TRBD1 (6 bases). Trimming took 1 base from V and 0 from J, leaving 14 bases between them. The CDR3 loop spans 16 amino acids. Per germline, CDR1 SGHRS and CDR2 YFSETQ. The CDR3: CASSLWTTGPSYEQYF. CDR3 in DNA: TGCGCCAGCAGCTTGTGGACAACAGGGCCCTCCTACGAGCAGTACTTC. The entire variable domain, with the rest obtained from reference TRBV5-1 and TRBJ2-7, is as follows: KAGVTQTPRYLIKTRGQQVTLSCSPISGHRSVSWYQQTPGQGLQFLFEYFSETQRNKGNFPGRFSGRQFSNSRSEMNVSTLELGDSALYLCASSLWTTGPSYEQYFGPGTRLTVT.

The V gene is TRBV7-2, the J gene TRBJ2-7; D gene unclear. From germline, CDR1 is SGHTA and CDR2 FQGNSA. The CDR3 sequence is 14 residues long. Trimming pared 3 bases from V and 5 bases from J, leaving 14 bases between. The CDR3 DNA sequence: TGTGCCAGCAGCTTTTCCGGTTTTATGAACGAGCAGTACTTC. Its translation: CASSFSGFMNEQYF.

This clonotype appeared a few times. The chain recombines TRBV20-1 with TRBJ2-7; perhaps TRBD1 as D (7 bases). V lost 2 bases and J lost 7, with 18 bases in between. Looked up from germline, CDR1 is DFQATT and CDR2 is SNEGSKA (reference sequence). The CDR3 consists of 14 residues. The CDR3 loop is CSARRAGGSREQYF. The CDR3, as DNA: TGCAGTGCTAGAAGGGCAGGGGGGTCGCGGGAGCAGTACTTC.

The rearrangement links TRBV7-2 to TRBJ1-1; weak D call: TRBD1 (6 bases). V lost 0 bases and J 7 bases, leaving 9 bases between the germline ends. CDR1 and CDR2 from the germline V gene are SGHTA and FQGNSA. The CDR3 consists of 13 residues. CDR3 residues: CASSLAGRGEAFF. Written as DNA, the CDR3 is TGTGCCAGCAGCTTAGCGGGCAGGGGTGAAGCTTTCTTT.